Listed here is a single TCR beta chain. The antigen remains unidentified. This sample is part of a study of post-analysis software for immune sequencing data. Unique molecular identifiers were carried by the TCR beta cDNA libraries. From the PCR reads, TCRdb called clonotypes with MiXCR, one entry per CDR3 protein. The table has about 540,000 distinct CDR3 sequences, around 34% seen once; the top ten hold less than 6%. Study findings and constraints: F measure showed strong co-clustering of same-batch samples. Roughly five TRBV segments appeared more often in patients than in controls, and TRBV5-6, TRBV5-1 and TRBV20-1 were among these. Significantly decreased normalized Chao1 diversity was recorded for multiple sclerosis patients relative to controls.

This CDR3 is built from 16 residues. This chain uses TRBV21-1 with TRBJ2-1; the D segment call TRBD1 is taken from the table without a DNA check. TRBV21-1 is a known pseudogene. This receptor was obtained from a girl under 18 with multiple sclerosis. Material: blood. CDR3 coding DNA: TGTGCCAGCAGCAAAGCTGCTACAGGGGGCGGGAATGAGCAGTTCTTC. Translating it yields CASSKAATGGGNEQFF.